Sequencing of this TCR beta chain was carried out in a study of blood T cell repertoires in COVID-19 (dated by TCRdb to 2018 to 2021). Regarding the study in general: Samples from collaborators originated in the United States, Italy and Spain and spanned both the acute and convalescent phases of COVID-19. A de-identified subject ID, COVID-19 status, age in years and sex were almost always included in the sample metadata. Where available, HLA class I and class II types were obtained from metadata supplied by the sample provider rather than from assay-based typing. The repertoires were released in a freely available public database intended as a resource for research on the immune response to SARS-CoV-2. Samples came from the ongoing ImmuneRACE study (first 160 participants) plus 1,254 subjects from 6 global collaborators. The prospective study material was composed of cDNA or gDNA derived from T cells, B-cell-depleted T cells, or PBMCs. Subjects who had been exposed to COVID-19, were actively infected with it, or had recovered from it provided the deeply sampled blood TCRbeta repertoires that made up the dataset.

Points on this clone: Its antigen remains unidentified. Nothing much larger sits one base from this clone, and base qualities are not available.

Participants in the prospective study were enrolled through a virtual design, were aged 18 to 89 years, and lived in approximately 24 United States geographic areas. In the prospective study, participants were assigned to cohorts based on the clinical history participants reported in a screening survey and a study questionnaire. For ImmuneRACE Cohort 3, a participant was defined as recovered based on two consecutive negative NP/OP PCR tests, clearance by a healthcare professional, or resolution of symptoms. In the prospective study, mobile phlebotomists collected whole blood, serum and a nasopharyngeal or oropharyngeal swab from each participant. Additional blood draws and questionnaires over an approximately two-month period could optionally be provided by prospective study participants. Before DNA extraction, blood samples from the prospective study were shipped at room temperature or frozen.

TCRbeta CDR3 regions were amplified from genomic DNA using the immunoSEQ Assay, a bias-controlled multiplex PCR. The source study handled its data this way. The number of nucleated cells in each sample was estimated from the amplification of reference gene primers within the assay. To quantify the absolute abundance of each unique TCRbeta CDR3 rearrangement, sequence reads were collapsed and filtered. For each sample, productive Simpson clonality was calculated as the square root of Simpson's diversity index over productive rearrangements. The source is immuneACCESS, and TCRdb retained only in-frame sequences with V and J called. Part of the clones is not carried over; for the studies checked, unresolved V genes explain less than half of this, and the remainder is unexplained. The D gene and trimming were derived from the DNA, and the V and J assignments and clone size from that table. For this sample the table gives fewer than 400,000 clones, of which over 80% were detected only once. The ten most abundant clones make up over 4.5% of the sample.

Taken from the germline V gene, the CDR1 and CDR2 loops are SNHLY and FYNNEI. V has 1 base trimmed and J has 8 bases trimmed; junction bases matching no gene number 7. The CDR3, cysteine through phenylalanine, is 15 amino acids long. Only CDR3 DNA is held: 45 bases, read in frame from base 1. Study-wide findings and limitations: How much clinical and demographic metadata was included differed by source and by participant, and the metadata was provided uncurated.

This chain is built from TRBV2 and TRBJ2-1, with 8 bases aligning to TRBD2. The clonotype originates from a man aged 30 to 45 who had recovered from COVID-19. Sequencing input: PBMCs or T cells enriched from blood (not recorded which). In nucleotides, the sequence is TGTGCCAGCAGTGAAGTACGGGGGGGTGTGGATGAGCAGTTCTTC. This yields the protein CASSEVRGGVDEQFF.